Below are 20 T cell receptor beta chains sequenced from a single sample in a study of blood T cells in healthy people across ages. Next came a second PCR, run for about 7 to 12 cycles, which used a sample-barcoded 5' primer along with a J-beta primer mix. TCRdb re-analysed the 5' RACE reads in MiXCR, keeping a single row per CDR3 protein. The sample has about 1.8 million distinct CDR3 sequences, around half seen once. The sample was blood. The receptor source for this set is a woman aged 40 to 55 in good health.

The gene calls are TRBV25-1 and TRBJ1-4; D gene ambiguous. Germline V gene sequence: CDR1 MGHDK, CDR2 SYGVNS. This CDR3 region has 16 residues. V was cut by 3 bases and J by 0 bases, with 11 bases left in between. CDR3 residues: CASSEGQISTNEKLFF. CDR3 sequence (DNA): TGTGCCAGCAGTGAGGGTCAGATCTCAACTAATGAAAAACTGTTTTTT.

The table lists this clonotype with a few counts. The chain couples TRBV7-2 to TRBJ2-5; TRBD2 matches at 11 bases. The ends lost 2 bases at V and 1 base at J; junction bases unmatched: 9. Per germline, CDR1 SGHTA and CDR2 FQGNSA. The CDR3 is 18 amino acids. Here the CDR3 reads CASSLNPLAGGVQETQYF. In DNA form, the CDR3 reads TGTGCCAGCAGCTTAAACCCCCTAGCGGGGGGCGTCCAAGAGACCCAGTACTTC.

The rearrangement uses TRBV5-1 and TRBJ2-1; D assignment may be TRBD1 or TRBD2 (6 bases each). The end of the DNA fits TRBJ2-7 better, so the J call may be wrong. The CDR3 loop spans 14 amino acids. Germline CDR1 reads SGHRS; CDR2 reads YFSETQ. The CDR3 here is CASSRRGRGEEQYF. DNA for the CDR3: TGCGCCAGCAGTCGACGGGGGCGAGGCGAGGAGCAGTACTTC.

The chain carries TRBV10-3 and TRBJ1-6, with no clear D. The V and J ends lost 0 bases and 4 bases respectively, with 7 bases between them. The CDR3 totals 15 residues. The V gene's germline CDR1 is ENHRY and CDR2 SYGVKD. The CDR3 spells CAISESADYNSPLHF. The CDR3 DNA follows: TGTGCCATCAGTGAGTCGGCAGATTATAATTCACCCCTCCACTTT.

V usage is TRBV28 and J usage is TRBJ1-5; D uncertain. Trimming pared 7 bases from V and 7 bases from J, leaving 11 bases between. CDR3 length: 12 residues. Germline CDR1 reads MDHEN; CDR2 reads SYDVKM. The CDR3 loop reads CASNGPRQPQHF. For the CDR3, the DNA is TGTGCCAGCAATGGACCCCGGCAGCCCCAGCATTTT. The entire variable domain, with the rest obtained from reference TRBV28 and TRBJ1-5, is as follows: DVKVTQSSRYLVKRTGEKVFLECVQDMDHENMFWYRQDPGLGLRLIYFSYDVKMKEKGDIPEGYSVSREKKERFSLILESASTNQTSMYLCASNGPRQPQHFGDGTRLSIL.

This clonotype occurred a few times. The V call is TRBV7-2, the J call TRBJ2-7; D assignment may be TRBD1 or TRBD2 (5 bases each). V was trimmed by 3 bases and J by 7 bases, leaving 19 bases between them. Germline V gene data show CDR1 as SGHTA and CDR2 as FQGNSA. This CDR3 spans 15 amino acids. The chain's CDR3 is CASSLGVGTQYEQYF. The CDR3 region has the DNA TGTGCCAGCAGCTTGGGGGTTGGGACCCAATATGAGCAGTACTTC.

V is TRBV29-1 and J is TRBJ1-4, with 10 bases identical to TRBD1. Germline V gene lookup returns CDR1 SQVTM and CDR2 ANQGSEA. Trimming at V came to 3 bases and at J to 11 bases, leaving 9 bases not matched to a gene. The CDR3 extends over 14 amino acids. CDR3 protein: CSVDPGQGNNKLFF. The DNA of the CDR3 is TGCAGCGTTGATCCGGGACAGGGGAATAATAAACTGTTTTTT.

In its sample, this clonotype was seen a few times. This rearrangement joins TRBV29-1 to TRBJ1-2; TRBD1 matches 10 bases. CDR3 length: 12 amino acids. V lost 7 bases to trimming and J lost 6 bases; unmatched junction nucleotides: 5. Germline assignment: CDR1 SQVTM and CDR2 ANQGSEA. CDR3 sequence (DNA): TGCAGCGATAGACAGGGGGCGAATGGCTACACCTTC. This encodes CSDRQGANGYTF.

The chain combines TRBV7-3 with TRBJ2-3; a possible D gene is TRBD2 (5 bases). This CDR3 contains 16 residues. V was pared by 2 bases and J by 0 bases, with 12 bases between. Looked up from germline, CDR1 is SGHTA and CDR2 is FQGTGA. The CDR3 bases are TGTGCCAGCAGCTTACGGGGAACTTCTAGCACAGATACGCAGTATTTT. Translating gives CASSLRGTSSTDTQYF.

V and J are TRBV20-1 and TRBJ1-4, with 9 bases that match TRBD1. Germline V gene sequence: CDR1 DFQATT, CDR2 SNEGSKA (reference sequence). V was pared by 6 bases and J by 10 bases, with 9 bases of the junction left unmatched. This CDR3 comprises 13 residues. CDR3 region: CSAEGQGEVKLFF. CDR3 DNA: TGCAGTGCCGAGGGACAGGGAGAGGTAAAACTGTTTTTT.

This clonotype was seen more than once but under ten times. The chain employs TRBV7-9 and TRBJ2-3, with D possibly being TRBD2 (5 bases). The CDR3 covers 12 residues. V shed 7 bases and J shed 5 bases, with 10 bases lying between them. Germline V gene lookup returns CDR1 SEHNR and CDR2 FQNEAQ (reference sequence). CDR3 nucleotides: TGTGCCAGCATTCTAGGAGGAGATACGCAGTATTTT. Amino acids: CASILGGDTQYF.

V is TRBV20-1 and J is TRBJ1-4; D remains unclear. The V gene's germline CDR1 is DFQATT and CDR2 SNEGSKA (reference sequence). The CDR3 extends over 11 amino acids. V was clipped by 5 bases and J by 8 bases, with 9 bases between them. The DNA of the CDR3 is TGCAGTGCTGGGAGTGCAGAAAAACTGTTTTTT. Its protein product is CSAGSAEKLFF.

The chain is built from TRBV10-3 and TRBJ2-7; D is tentatively TRBD1 or TRBD2 (5 bases each). The ends were cut back, 4 bases at V and 0 bases at J, with 16 bases in the middle. Germline V lookup: CDR1 ENHRY, CDR2 SYGVKD. The CDR3 length is 16 residues. The CDR3 nucleotides read TGTGCCATCAGTGGGCAGGGAGCTACATCCTCCTACGAGCAGTACTTC. Its protein is CAISGQGATSSYEQYF.

The chain links TRBV6-6 to TRBJ2-7; 9 positions agree with TRBD2. Germline CDR1 and CDR2: MNHNY and SVGAGI (reference sequence). This CDR3 is built from 15 residues. The junction had 7 bases not matched to a gene; V was cut back by 5 bases and J by 2 bases. The CDR3 spells CASSRGGDGTYEQYF. CDR3 coding DNA: TGTGCCAGCAGTCGCGGGGGGGACGGAACCTACGAGCAGTACTTC.

The chain has TRBV20-1 and TRBJ2-1; 16 bases align to TRBD2. Germline V gene sequence: CDR1 DFQATT, CDR2 SNEGSKA (reference sequence). After removal of 3 bases from V and 4 bases from J, the junction contained 9 bases not matched to a gene. The CDR3 covers 18 residues. The CDR3 loop reads CSASKGLAGGLGYNEQFF. As DNA, the CDR3 is TGCAGTGCTAGTAAGGGACTAGCGGGGGGGCTCGGATACAATGAGCAGTTCTTC.

The gene calls are TRBV7-9 and TRBJ1-4; D is perhaps TRBD1 (5 bases). The CDR3 is 15 amino acids. Between the trimmed V and J ends, which lost 4 bases and 3 bases, there was a span of 12 bases. Germline CDR1 reads SEHNR; CDR2 reads FQNEAQ (reference sequence). The CDR3 DNA reads as TGTGCCAGCAGCTCCTCCGGGACCCCTAATGAAAAACTGTTTTTT. This translates into CASSSSGTPNEKLFF.

In its sample, this clonotype was seen a few times. The rearrangement joins TRBV15 to TRBJ1-2; TRBD1 is a possible D gene (6 bases). The V end lost 0 bases, the J end lost 7 bases, and 12 bases lay between the germline ends. Per germline, CDR1 LNHNV and CDR2 YYDKDF (reference sequence). The CDR3 length is 14 residues. CDR3 amino acids: CATSRDFTGLGYTF. CDR3 in DNA: TGTGCCACCAGCAGAGACTTCACAGGGCTTGGCTACACCTTC. The complete variable domain, with remaining parts taken from reference TRBV15 and TRBJ1-2, reads DAMVIQNPRYQVTQFGKPVTLSCSQTLNHNVMYWYQQKSSQAPKLLFHYYDKDFNNEADTPDNFQSRRPNTSFCFLDIRSPGLGDTAMYLCATSRDFTGLGYTFGSGTRLTVV.

This chain links TRBV4-3 with TRBJ2-7, with 9 positions matching TRBD2. Per germline, CDR1 LGHNA and CDR2 YSLEER. The CDR3 covers 17 residues. The trim removed 5 bases at V and 7 bases at J, leaving 18 bases unmatched. DNA for the CDR3: TGCGCCAGCAGCGAAAATTGGGCTAGCGGGGATCACCTTGAGCAGTACTTC. Translating gives CASSENWASGDHLEQYF.

The V and J genes are TRBV29-1 and TRBJ1-2; TRBD1 might be the D (6 bases). V lost 8 bases to trimming and J lost 0 bases, with 10 bases between them. The germline CDR1 and CDR2 sequences are SQVTM and ANQGSEA. The CDR3 loop spans 12 amino acids. This chain's CDR3 is CSLWTANYGYTF. CDR3 sequence (DNA): TGCAGCCTTTGGACAGCTAACTATGGCTACACCTTC.

The chain has TRBV9 and TRBJ1-1, with D hard to call. The germline CDR1 and CDR2 sequences are SGDLS and YYNGEE. The CDR3 spans 14 residues. V lost 2 bases and J lost 0, with 8 bases in between. The CDR3 loop reads CASSVADMNTEAFF. The CDR3 coding sequence is TGTGCCAGCAGCGTTGCAGATATGAACACTGAAGCTTTCTTT.